The T cell receptor beta chain described here comes from a study of control samples from healthy donors and cancer patients. The length of the CDR3 is 13 residues. Between the trimmed V and J ends, which lost 10 bases and 0 bases, there was a span of 10 bases. Per germline, CDR1 LNHDA and CDR2 SQIVND (reference sequence). Method: immunoSEQ multiplex PCR; TCRdb's copy keeps in-frame clones and lacks some. The data contain some 80,000 clones, 89% of them seen just once; the ten biggest clones take up around 5.8%. The chain uses TRBV19 and TRBJ1-5, with D tentatively TRBD1 (5 bases). The sequence derives from a middle-aged man in good health. Sequencing was carried out using blood. The CDR3 loop is CATLGGSNQPQHF. For the CDR3, the DNA is TGTGCCACCCTGGGGGGTAGCAATCAGCCCCAGCATTTT.